These T cell receptor beta chains were read from a single sample in a study of shared clonotypes between healthy human individuals. The data were produced by immunoSEQ multiplex PCR, yet TCRdb's version contains in-frame clones alone and is incomplete. The data hold almost 700,000 clones, with around 90% observed a single time. Material for sequencing was naive CD8+ T cells sorted from blood. These TCRs come from a man aged 25-40 years in good health. Both conserved end residues are part of each CDR3. Each record gives: J gene, clone size, D gene, V gene, CDR3 protein, CDR3 DNA. D genes are given only for firm matches. Not all rows give a size; the values are once, few, many and, for expanded clones, a class.

TRBJ2-1,.,TRBD2,TRBV6-4,CASSANLAGYNEQFF,TGTGCCAGCAGTGCCAATCTAGCGGGCTACAATGAGCAGTTCTTC
TRBJ2-7,.,.,TRBV4-2,CASSQVLRSSDEQYF,TGTGCCAGCAGCCAAGTCCTCAGGAGTTCCGACGAGCAGTACTTC
TRBJ2-3,.,.,TRBV27,CASSLADSVDTQYF,TGTGCCAGCAGTTTAGCGGATTCGGTAGATACGCAGTATTTT
TRBJ2-3,.,.,TRBV27,CASSASTDTQYF,TGTGCCAGCAGTGCGAGCACAGATACGCAGTATTTT
TRBJ2-6,.,.,TRBV15,CATSTGVGANVLTF,TGTGCCACCAGTACCGGGGTTGGGGCCAACGTCCTGACTTTC
TRBJ1-4,.,TRBD1,TRBV5-1,CASSFEGAGEKLFF,TGCGCCAGCAGCTTTGAGGGGGCAGGGGAAAAACTGTTTTTT
TRBJ2-4,.,TRBD2,TRBV4-1,CASSLASGSFQYF,TGCGCCAGCAGCCTGGCTAGCGGGAGTTTTCAGTACTTC
TRBJ2-4,.,.,TRBV27,CASSPTKNIQYF,TGTGCCAGCAGTCCCACCAAAAACATTCAGTACTTC
TRBJ2-3,.,TRBD2,TRBV27,CASSPRGGRTDTQYF,TGTGCCAGCAGTCCAAGGGGCGGGAGGACAGATACGCAGTATTTT
TRBJ1-4,few,.,TRBV19,CASMKLGAANEKLFF,TGTGCCAGTATGAAATTGGGTGCGGCTAATGAAAAACTGTTTTTT
TRBJ2-1,.,.,TRBV5-4,CASSWGLREQFF,TGTGCCAGCAGCTGGGGACTTCGAGAGCAGTTCTTC
TRBJ2-7,.,.,TRBV9,CASSDEDNSYEQYF,TGTGCCAGCAGCGATGAGGACAACTCCTACGAGCAGTACTTC
TRBJ2-7,.,.,TRBV5-4,CASSSRLVATSYEQYF,TGTGCCAGCAGCTCGCGGCTAGTAGCCACCTCCTACGAGCAGTACTTC
TRBJ2-3,.,.,TRBV11-3,CASSPNPADELYTQYF,TGTGCCAGCAGCCCAAACCCAGCGGACGAGCTATATACGCAGTATTTT
TRBJ2-3,.,.,TRBV7-9,CASSIGDADTQYF,TGTGCCAGCAGCATAGGGGACGCCGATACGCAGTATTTT
TRBJ2-1,.,TRBD2,TRBV11-2,CASSDGLARTYNEQFF,TGTGCCAGCAGTGACGGACTAGCGAGAACCTACAATGAGCAGTTCTTC
TRBJ2-1,once,TRBD2,TRBV7-9,CASGEGLRSYNEQFF,TGTGCCAGCGGCGAGGGACTACGCTCCTACAATGAGCAGTTCTTC
TRBJ1-2,.,TRBD1,TRBV19,CASSTGQIANYGYTF,TGTGCCAGTAGTACGGGACAGATAGCTAACTATGGCTACACCTTC